The 27 T cell receptor beta chains reported below all come from one sample, sequenced in a study of T cells in Graves' hyperthyroidism and ophthalmopathy. Template material for amplifying TCR beta CDR3 regions consisted of RNA transcripts. The HTBI primer set served for first-round RT-PCR of the TCR CDR3. TCRdb analysed the multiplex PCR reads with MiXCR anew, one entry per CDR3 protein. This sample has 300,000 to 400,000 distinct CDR3 sequences, with roughly a fifth found just once. The sequenced material came from blood. Source of these receptors: a woman aged 45-59 years with Graves' hyperthyroidism.

In this sample, this clonotype turned up many times. The rearrangement uses TRBV6-1 and TRBJ1-5; D unresolved. Germline V lookup: CDR1 MNHNS, CDR2 SASEGT. The CDR3 totals 14 residues. V was cut by 3 bases and J by 9 bases, with 15 bases left in between. The CDR3 nucleotides are TGTGCCAGCAGTGATCAGAGGACCTCGGGGCCCCAGCATTTT. Encoded protein: CASSDQRTSGPQHF.

This clonotype was picked up many times. V and J are TRBV20-1 and TRBJ2-4; D gene ambiguous. CDR3 size: 12 residues. Germline assignment: CDR1 DFQATT and CDR2 SNEGSKA (reference sequence). V was clipped by 5 bases and J by 7 bases, with 12 bases between them. CDR3 DNA sequence: TGCAGTGCTGACCTTTACGGGAACATTCAGTACTTC. The encoded protein is CSADLYGNIQYF.

The V gene is TRBV29-1, the J gene TRBJ2-7; D perhaps matches TRBD1 (6 bases). The V gene's germline CDR1 is SQVTM and CDR2 ANQGSEA. The CDR3 is made up of 13 amino acids. The V end lost 4 bases, the J end lost 9 bases, and 19 bases lay between the germline ends. In DNA form, the CDR3 reads TGCAGCGTTGTGGGGACACGAAGTTGGGGGCAGTACTTC. This gives the protein CSVVGTRSWGQYF.

The chain employs TRBV5-5 and TRBJ2-6; D is perhaps TRBD1 (6 bases). CDR1 and CDR2 from the germline V gene are SGHKS and YYEKEE (reference sequence). This CDR3 has 20 amino acids. Between the trimmed V and J ends, which lost 4 bases and 5 bases, there was a span of 28 bases. The CDR3 nucleotides read TGTGCCAGCAGCGTATTGCCGGGACAAGCTCCGAGCCAAAGGGCCAACGTCCTGACTTTC. Its protein is CASSVLPGQAPSQRANVLTF.

The CDR3 sequence is CASERGIGYGYTF. CDR3 nucleotides: TGTGCCAGCGAGCGGGGCATAGGCTATGGCTACACCTTC. V and J are TRBV14 and TRBJ1-2; possible D gene TRBD1, 5 bases. This CDR3 is 13 amino acids long. Germline values: CDR1 SGHDN, CDR2 FVKESK. The V end was cut by 8 bases, the J end by 4 bases, with 14 bases between.

This clonotype came up a few times. J is TRBJ2-3 and V is TRBV5-1; D remains ambiguous. V lost 3 bases and J lost 7, with 9 bases in between. CDR1 and CDR2 from the germline V gene are SGHRS and YFSETQ. This CDR3 region has 12 residues. The CDR3 DNA reads TGCGCCAGCAGCTCCCAGACTTATACGCAGTATTTT. Amino acid sequence: CASSSQTYTQYF.

The V call is TRBV27, the J call TRBJ2-2; D may be TRBD1 (6 bases). CDR3 length equals 16 residues. The V gene's germline CDR1 is MNHEY and CDR2 SMNVEV (reference sequence). V was pared by 2 bases and J by 4 bases, with 14 bases between. The CDR3 protein is CASSLTQGFLTGELFF. The CDR3, as DNA: TGTGCCAGCAGTTTAACCCAGGGGTTCCTCACCGGGGAGCTGTTTTTT.

This clonotype showed up many times. The chain recombines TRBV11-1 with TRBJ2-1, with a tentative D call TRBD2 (7 bases). The CDR3 sequence is 14 residues long. Trimming removed 1 base at V and 8 bases at J, with 12 bases between. Germline CDR1 and CDR2: SGHAT and FQDESV (reference sequence). The CDR3 sequence is CASSLDGGGDEQFF. In DNA, the CDR3 is TGTGCCAGCAGCTTAGATGGGGGGGGCGATGAGCAGTTCTTC. The full variable domain, with the rest looked up from reference TRBV11-1 and TRBJ2-1, is EAEVAQSPRYKITEKSQAVAFWCDPISGHATLYWYRQILGQGPELLVQFQDESVVDDSQLPKDRFSAERLKGVDSTLKIQPAELGDSAMYLCASSLDGGGDEQFFGPGTRLTVL.

The gene calls are TRBV28 and TRBJ1-2, with D possibly matching TRBD1 (6 bases). The V end was cut by 2 bases, the J end by 8 bases, with 9 bases between. This CDR3 is built from 12 residues. Germline V gene data show CDR1 as MDHEN and CDR2 as SYDVKM. The CDR3 protein is CASSLGGRGYTF. The CDR3 DNA sequence: TGTGCCAGCAGTTTAGGGGGGCGCGGCTACACCTTC.

This clonotype was recorded many times. The rearrangement joins TRBV7-6 to TRBJ2-1; 10 bases are shared with TRBD2. This CDR3 has 15 residues. Germline trimming cut 5 bases from V and 4 bases from J; bases unmatched to any gene: 5. Germline V gene lookup returns CDR1 SGHVS and CDR2 FNYEAQ. CDR3 amino acids: CASSRSGREYNEQFF. The CDR3 nucleotides read TGTGCCAGCAGCAGGAGCGGGAGGGAGTACAATGAGCAGTTCTTC.

The chain combines TRBV6-1 with TRBJ1-5; 8 nucleotides match TRBD1. The CDR3 totals 17 residues. The trim removed 6 bases at V and 0 bases at J, leaving 10 bases unmatched. Per the germline V gene, CDR1 is MNHNS and CDR2 is SASEGT. In DNA form, the CDR3 reads TGTGCCAGCAGCCATGACAGGGGACCATATAGCAATCAGCCCCAGCATTTT. Amino acid sequence: CASSHDRGPYSNQPQHF.

The gene calls are TRBV5-6 and TRBJ2-4, with 9 bases identical to TRBD2. The V gene end was trimmed by 1 base and the J gene end by 1 base; junction bases not matched to a gene: 6. Germline V CDR1 and CDR2: SGHDT, YYEEEE. There are 17 residues in the CDR3. The CDR3 DNA sequence: TGTGCCAGCAGCTTGCCTAGCGGGGTATTTGCCAAAAACATTCAGTACTTC. It yields the protein CASSLPSGVFAKNIQYF.

The V gene is TRBV27, the J gene TRBJ1-6, with 7 bases matching TRBD1. CDR1 and CDR2 (germline): MNHEY, SMNVEV (reference sequence). The ends lost 7 bases at V and 3 bases at J; junction bases unmatched: 6. The CDR3 has 15 amino acids. The CDR3: CASTPGGGYNSPLHF. The CDR3 DNA follows: TGTGCCAGCACCCCAGGGGGAGGCTATAATTCACCCCTCCACTTT.

This clonotype showed up just once. A much larger clone is a single base away; this may be a read error. The chain is built from TRBV20-1 and TRBJ2-7; D may correspond to TRBD1 or TRBD2 (5 bases each). The CDR3 has 15 amino acids. V lost 8 bases to trimming and J lost 1 base, with 21 bases between them. CDR1 DFQATT and CDR2 SNEGSKA come from the germline V gene (reference sequence). This CDR3 reads CSTGDLGTASYEQYF. CDR3 coding DNA: TGCAGTACTGGGGATCTGGGGACGGCTTCCTACGAGCAGTACTTC.

In this sample, this clonotype turned up a few times. This rearrangement joins TRBV20-1 to TRBJ2-1; TRBD1 matches 11 bases. Germline assignment: CDR1 DFQATT and CDR2 SNEGSKA (reference sequence). The CDR3 sequence is 16 residues long. The junction had 9 bases not matched to a gene; V was cut back by 1 base and J by 7 bases. This chain's CDR3 is CSARGEGQGARNEQFF. CDR3 coding DNA: TGCAGTGCTAGAGGTGAAGGACAGGGGGCCCGGAATGAGCAGTTCTTC.

This clonotype was observed at least ten times. The chain uses TRBV20-1 and TRBJ2-3; TRBD2 agrees at 7 bases. Germline values: CDR1 DFQATT, CDR2 SNEGSKA (reference sequence). V was pared by 2 bases and J by 3 bases, with 5 bases of the junction left unmatched. This CDR3 contains 14 residues. The CDR3 nucleotides read TGCAGTGCTAGAAAGCCTAGCGGTACAGATACGCAGTATTTT. This gives the protein CSARKPSGTDTQYF.

This clonotype was observed at least ten times. The V gene is TRBV20-1, the J gene TRBJ2-3, with D perhaps being TRBD1 or TRBD2 (5 bases each). The CDR3 length is 14 residues. The V and J ends lost 5 bases and 4 bases respectively, with 16 bases between them. Germline V gives CDR1 DFQATT, CDR2 SNEGSKA (reference sequence). The CDR3 loop reads CSAGPGWGADTQYF. CDR3 in DNA: TGCAGTGCTGGTCCAGGGTGGGGAGCAGATACGCAGTATTTT.

This chain uses TRBV28 with TRBJ1-5, with D hard to call. The CDR3 extends over 15 amino acids. Per germline, CDR1 MDHEN and CDR2 SYDVKM. Trimming removed 7 bases at V and 2 bases at J, with 15 bases between. CDR3 DNA: TGTGCCAGCATTAAGGGAGGTACGGGCAATCAGCCCCAGCATTTT. Translating it yields CASIKGGTGNQPQHF.

The chain couples TRBV11-2 to TRBJ2-2, with D uncertain. The CDR3 extends over 12 amino acids. Germline CDR1 and CDR2: SGHAT and FQNNGV. V lost 4 bases and J 10 bases, leaving 10 bases between the germline ends. CDR3 amino acids: CASSSLGPELFF. CDR3 bases: TGTGCCAGCAGCTCGCTCGGTCCGGAGCTGTTTTTT.

This clonotype came up a few times. This chain links TRBV29-1 with TRBJ1-1; tentative D call: TRBD1 (5 bases). The CDR3 has 11 residues. Germline V gene data show CDR1 as SQVTM and CDR2 as ANQGSEA. The CDR3 DNA reads as TGCAGTGGAAGTACTGGGACGGAAGCTTTCTTT. This gives the protein CSGSTGTEAFF.

This sequence joins TRBV6-2 or TRBV6-3 and TRBJ1-3; D is unresolved. The germline V gene has CDR1 MNHEY and CDR2 SVGEGT. V was pared by 5 bases and J by 2 bases, with 16 bases between. This CDR3 is 16 amino acids long. This CDR3 reads CASSRGPLGTGNTIYF. The CDR3, as DNA: TGTGCCAGCAGTCGAGGGCCCCTCGGTACTGGAAACACCATATATTTT.

The V gene is TRBV5-6, the J gene TRBJ2-4; D is perhaps TRBD2 (5 bases). Germline CDR1 is SGHDT and CDR2 is YYEEEE. V was shortened by 4 bases and J by 0 bases, with 11 bases between the two germline ends. CDR3 length: 15 amino acids. The CDR3 coding sequence is TGTGCCAGCAGCGCCTGGGAGATAGCCAAAAACATTCAGTACTTC. As protein: CASSAWEIAKNIQYF.

This clonotype was recorded a few times. The V and J genes are TRBV6-1 and TRBJ2-4; D may match TRBD1 or TRBD2 (5 bases each). Trimming shortened V by 5 bases and J by 3 bases, and 29 bases separated the two germline ends. The CDR3 spans 20 residues. In germline, CDR1 is MNHNS, CDR2 SASEGT. CDR3 sequence (DNA): TGTGCCAGCAGTTACCTAGCATCCGATGCTAGGGGTGGGGTCAAAAACATTCAGTACTTC. It yields the protein CASSYLASDARGGVKNIQYF.

This clonotype was detected ten times or more. The chain uses TRBV28 and TRBJ1-2, with D unclear. V lost 6 bases, J lost 0 bases, and 11 bases lay in between. The CDR3 extends over 14 amino acids. CDR1 is MDHEN, CDR2 SYDVKM, per germline. The CDR3 DNA sequence: TGTGCCAGCAGATTTTCCCGGGCTAACTATGGCTACACCTTC. The encoded protein is CASRFSRANYGYTF.

The rearrangement uses TRBV5-1 and TRBJ2-5; D is ambiguous. Germline V gene lookup returns CDR1 SGHRS and CDR2 YFSETQ. With 6 bases removed from V and 4 bases from J, the gap between germline ends came to 7 bases. This CDR3 spans 11 amino acids. This CDR3 is CASKSSETQYF. The CDR3 DNA is TGCGCCAGCAAGTCTTCAGAGACCCAGTACTTC.

V usage is TRBV20-1 and J usage is TRBJ1-5; D is perhaps TRBD1 (6 bases). CDR3 length equals 14 residues. V was clipped by 4 bases and J by 6 bases, with 16 bases between them. CDR1 DFQATT and CDR2 SNEGSKA come from the germline V gene (reference sequence). The CDR3 DNA sequence: TGCAGTGCTACCGGGGCCGGAGGGGGTCAGCCCCAGCATTTT. It translates to CSATGAGGGQPQHF.

This chain uses TRBV28 with TRBJ2-1; 8 bases align to TRBD2. Germline values: CDR1 MDHEN, CDR2 SYDVKM. The V segment lost 6 bases and the J segment 9 bases; nucleotides outside the gene matches: 4. CDR3 length: 12 residues. CDR3 residues: CASRRTSSEQFF. The CDR3 DNA is TGTGCCAGCAGACGGACTAGCAGTGAGCAGTTCTTC. The whole variable domain, filled in from reference TRBV28 and TRBJ2-1, reads DVKVTQSSRYLVKRTGEKVFLECVQDMDHENMFWYRQDPGLGLRLIYFSYDVKMKEKGDIPEGYSVSREKKERFSLILESASTNQTSMYLCASRRTSSEQFFGPGTRLTVL.